Each of the 18 T cell receptor beta chains below was sequenced from the same sample in a study of monozygotic twins with inflammatory bowel disease. TCRdb reprocessed the 5' RACE reads and reports one entry per CDR3 protein, with no DNA. The sample holds 400,000 to 500,000 distinct CDR3 sequences. Specimen: blood. The receptor source for this set is a human donor with ulcerative colitis or Crohn's disease, or a healthy co-twin of an affected twin (not recorded which).

J is TRBJ2-7 and V is TRBV2. The CDR3 has 13 amino acids. CDR1 is SNHLY, CDR2 FYNNEI, per germline. CDR3 in amino acids: CASSRILSYEQYF.

This chain uses TRBV5-1 with TRBJ2-1; TCRdb indicates TRBD2, and absent DNA this call remains unverified. CDR3 size: 16 residues. Germline loops: CDR1 SGHRS, CDR2 YFSETQ. This CDR3 is CASSLASGSSYNEQFF. The complete variable domain, with remaining parts taken from reference TRBV5-1 and TRBJ2-1, reads KAGVTQTPRYLIKTRGQQVTLSCSPISGHRSVSWYQQTPGQGLQFLFEYFSETQRNKGNFPGRFSGRQFSNSRSEMNVSTLELGDSALYLCASSLASGSSYNEQFFGPGTRLTVL.

CDR3 region: CAWSPIPGQGWYEQYF. The gene calls are TRBV30 and TRBJ2-7; TCRdb's D call of TRBD1 is untestable without DNA. The CDR3 is 16 amino acids. Germline V gene lookup returns CDR1 GTSNPN and CDR2 SVGIG (reference sequence).

V gene TRBV20-1 combines with J gene TRBJ2-1; TCRdb reports TRBD2, a call that lacks DNA to check it against. Germline-derived CDR1 and CDR2 are DFQATT and SNEGSKA (reference sequence). The CDR3 sequence is 15 residues long. CDR3 sequence: CSARDRAGSYNEQFF.

The rearrangement joins TRBV20-1 to TRBJ2-7; TCRdb proposes TRBD1, but this gene call is untestable without DNA. The CDR3 extends over 14 amino acids. Germline values: CDR1 DFQATT, CDR2 SNEGSKA (reference sequence). This CDR3 reads CSALRQGMNYEQYF.

The V gene is TRBV6-5, the J gene TRBJ1-1. The germline V gene has CDR1 MNHEY and CDR2 SVGAGI. The CDR3 spans 13 residues. This chain's CDR3 is CASSYGTGNEAFF.

The chain combines TRBV28 with TRBJ2-7; TCRdb reports TRBD2, a call that lacks DNA to check it against. CDR1 and CDR2 (germline): MDHEN, SYDVKM. The CDR3 loop spans 14 amino acids. The CDR3 loop reads CASSFTLGAYEQYF.

The rearrangement uses TRBV20-1 and TRBJ2-7; no DNA is available, so the TRBD2 call from TCRdb remains unchecked. Germline V CDR1 and CDR2: DFQATT, SNEGSKA (reference sequence). The CDR3 consists of 15 residues. Here the CDR3 reads CSARVLSGSRNEQYF.

V and J are TRBV5-1 and TRBJ2-1. The CDR3 consists of 15 residues. Germline CDR1 is SGHRS and CDR2 is YFSETQ. CDR3 region: CASSESEGAYNEQFF.

The chain couples TRBV25-1 to TRBJ1-3. CDR1 and CDR2 (germline): MGHDK, SYGVNS. This CDR3 contains 11 residues. The CDR3 is CARHPRDTIYF.

The CDR3 sequence is CASSQQGTHTGELFF. The genes are TRBV11-2 and TRBJ2-2; TCRdb proposes TRBD1, but this gene call is untestable without DNA. The CDR3 spans 15 residues. The germline CDR1 and CDR2 sequences are SGHAT and FQNNGV. Filled out from reference TRBV11-2 and TRBJ2-2, the complete variable domain reads EAGVAQSPRYKIIEKRQSVAFWCNPISGHATLYWYQQILGQGPKLLIQFQNNGVVDDSQLPKDRFSAERLKGVDSTLKIQPAKLEDSAVYLCASSQQGTHTGELFFGEGSRLTVL.

This chain connects TRBV5-1 to TRBJ2-2; no DNA is available, so the TRBD1 call from TCRdb remains unchecked. Germline V gene lookup returns CDR1 SGHRS and CDR2 YFSETQ. This CDR3 is 14 amino acids long. The CDR3 here is CATSGGGNTGELFF.

The chain combines TRBV30 with TRBJ2-2; there is no DNA to check the TCRdb D call of TRBD2. In germline, CDR1 is GTSNPN, CDR2 SVGIG (reference sequence). The CDR3 loop spans 13 amino acids. CDR3 residues: CAWIAGGTGELFF.

This chain uses TRBV19 with TRBJ2-7; TCRdb selects TRBD1, and the lack of DNA leaves this call unchecked. The CDR3 totals 14 residues. Germline assignment: CDR1 LNHDA and CDR2 SQIVND (reference sequence). The CDR3: CASSIVDRGGEQYF.

The chain carries TRBV5-1 and TRBJ2-7; TCRdb returns TRBD1, unconfirmable since there is no DNA. Germline V CDR1 and CDR2: SGHRS, YFSETQ. The CDR3 loop spans 15 amino acids. CDR3 protein: CASSLTQTGAYEQYF.

This chain links TRBV5-1 with TRBJ2-6; TCRdb lists TRBD2, though no DNA is available to test this call. CDR3 length: 17 amino acids. Germline CDR1 is SGHRS and CDR2 is YFSETQ. CDR3 amino acids: CASSPGLAGYGANVLTF.

The rearrangement links TRBV28 to TRBJ1-5. The CDR3 spans 13 residues. Germline CDR1 is MDHEN and CDR2 is SYDVKM. Here the CDR3 reads CASSLQSFSPQHF.

The rearrangement uses TRBV14 and TRBJ2-1; no DNA is available, so the TRBD2 call from TCRdb remains unchecked. The germline CDR1 and CDR2 sequences are SGHDN and FVKESK. This CDR3 contains 13 residues. CDR3 sequence reads: CATTTSGRDEQFF. The whole variable domain, remainder taken from reference TRBV14 and TRBJ2-1, is EAGVTQFPSHSVIEKGQTVTLRCDPISGHDNLYWYRRVMGKEIKFLLHFVKESKQDESGMPNNRFLAERTGGTYSTLKVQPAELEDSGVYFCATTTSGRDEQFFGPGTRLTVL.